This TCR beta chain is from a study of T cells in Graves' hyperthyroidism and ophthalmopathy. As for the study in general: The blood sample was taken at first diagnosis, before treatment began.

There are 14 residues in the CDR3. The germline gives CDR1 ENHRY, CDR2 SYGVKD. Aged 18 to 65, the patients had hyperthyroidism that was newly diagnosed and had lasted under 2 months. As to this clonotype: Germline is not matched at one junction end, which may reflect a read error.

TCR beta CDR3 region amplification was performed from RNA transcripts. During a first-round RT-PCR of the TCR CDR3, the HTBI primer set was used. TCRdb fed the multiplex PCR reads into MiXCR, producing one record per CDR3 protein. The repertoire includes more than 500,000 distinct CDR3 sequences, roughly 15% of them detected once, and about 15% sits in the top ten. This TCR derives from a woman aged 40-49 years with Graves' hyperthyroidism. The sequencing input was blood. The chain joins TRBV10-3 to TRBJ2-2; TRBD2 matches at 10 bases. CDR3 loop: CATAPSGSSGKLFF. The DNA for the CDR3 is TGTGCCACCGCCCCTAGCGGGAGTTCCGGGAAGCTGTTTTTT.